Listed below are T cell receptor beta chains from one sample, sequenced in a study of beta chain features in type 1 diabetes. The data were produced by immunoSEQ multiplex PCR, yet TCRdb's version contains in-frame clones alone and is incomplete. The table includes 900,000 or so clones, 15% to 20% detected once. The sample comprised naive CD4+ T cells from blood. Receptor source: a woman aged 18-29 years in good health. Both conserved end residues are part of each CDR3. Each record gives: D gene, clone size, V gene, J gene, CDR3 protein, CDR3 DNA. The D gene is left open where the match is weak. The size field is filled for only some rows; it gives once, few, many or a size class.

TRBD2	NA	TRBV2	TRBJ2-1	CASRMTSGRVTYNEQFF	TGTGCCAGCAGAATGACTAGCGGGAGGGTAACCTACAATGAGCAGTTCTTC
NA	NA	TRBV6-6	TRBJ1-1	CASKESGMNTEAFF	TGTGCCAGCAAGGAGAGTGGAATGAACACTGAAGCTTTCTTT
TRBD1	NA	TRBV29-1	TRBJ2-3	CSVETDGTGGTDTQYF	TGCAGCGTTGAAACCGACGGGACAGGGGGGACAGATACGCAGTATTTT
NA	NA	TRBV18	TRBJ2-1	CASSPMGGRGNEQFF	TGTGCCAGCTCACCAATGGGGGGGCGCGGCAATGAGCAGTTCTTC
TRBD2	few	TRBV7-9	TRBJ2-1	CASSQYSSGLYNEQFF	TGTGCCAGCAGCCAATACTCTAGCGGACTCTACAATGAGCAGTTCTTC
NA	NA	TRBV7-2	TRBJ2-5	CASSLASGPQETQYF	TGTGCCAGCAGCTTAGCCTCCGGGCCCCAAGAGACCCAGTACTTC
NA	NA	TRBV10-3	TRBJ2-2	CAISESLEGELFF	TGTGCCATCAGTGAGTCGTTGGAGGGGGAGCTGTTTTTT
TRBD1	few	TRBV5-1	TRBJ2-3	CASSFGTGRTDTQYF	TGCGCCAGCAGCTTCGGGACAGGGAGGACAGATACGCAGTATTTT
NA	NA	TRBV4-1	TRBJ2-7	CASSQELVYEQYF	TGCGCCAGCAGCCAAGAATTAGTCTACGAGCAGTACTTC
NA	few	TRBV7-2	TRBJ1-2	CASTLNGLPSVLDGYTF	TGTGCCAGCACCCTAAATGGGCTACCCTCGGTCCTCGATGGCTACACCTTC
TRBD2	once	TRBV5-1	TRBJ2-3	CASSPLGGTSGSRTDTQYF	TGCGCCAGCAGCCCATTGGGTGGTACTAGCGGGAGCCGCACAGATACGCAGTATTTT
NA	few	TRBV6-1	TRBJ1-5	CASSRFRTIIGPQHF	TGTGCCAGCAGTCGGTTTCGGACGATTATCGGGCCCCAGCATTTT
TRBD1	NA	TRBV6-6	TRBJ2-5	CASGSTGIGTQYF	TGTGCCAGCGGGTCGACAGGGATCGGGACCCAGTACTTC
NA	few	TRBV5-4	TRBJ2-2	CASSLGADANTGELFF	TGTGCCAGCAGCCTGGGGGCTGACGCGAACACCGGGGAGCTGTTTTTT
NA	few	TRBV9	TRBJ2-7	CASSPTNGNEQYF	TGTGCCAGCAGCCCAACTAACGGGAACGAGCAGTACTTC
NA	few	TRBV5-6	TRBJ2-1	CASSQRLYNEQFF	TGTGCCAGCAGCCAAAGACTGTACAATGAGCAGTTCTTC
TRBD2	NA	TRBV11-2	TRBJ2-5	CASRSITSGTKQETQYF	TGTGCCAGCAGATCGATCACTAGCGGGACAAAACAAGAGACCCAGTACTTC
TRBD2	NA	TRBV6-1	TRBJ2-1	CASEETSGTYNEQFF	TGTGCCAGCGAAGAGACTAGCGGGACCTACAATGAGCAGTTCTTC
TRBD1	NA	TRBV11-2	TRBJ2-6	CASSRRRQGAGANVLTF	TGTGCCAGCAGCAGACGAAGACAGGGCGCTGGGGCCAACGTCCTGACTTTC
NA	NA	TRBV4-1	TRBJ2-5	CASSQGRIGNQETQYF	TGCGCCAGCAGCCAAGGTCGAATAGGAAACCAAGAGACCCAGTACTTC
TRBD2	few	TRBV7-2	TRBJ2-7	CASSFIGGRRVYEQYF	TGTGCCAGCAGCTTTATCGGCGGGAGGCGGGTCTACGAGCAGTACTTC
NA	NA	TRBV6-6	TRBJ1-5	CASRSGVGWSNQPQHF	TGTGCCAGCAGGTCGGGGGTCGGCTGGAGCAATCAGCCCCAGCATTTT
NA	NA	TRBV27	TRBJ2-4	CASSRAGSKNIQYF	TGTGCCAGCAGTCGAGCCGGGAGCAAAAACATTCAGTACTTC
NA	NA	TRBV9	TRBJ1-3	CASSVGGVGGNTIYF	TGTGCCAGCAGCGTAGGGGGGGTCGGTGGAAACACCATATATTTT
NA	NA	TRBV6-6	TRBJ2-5	CAHGYGQETQYF	TGTGCCCACGGGTATGGGCAAGAGACCCAGTACTTC
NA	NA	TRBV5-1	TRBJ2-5	CASSFLGTRKETQYF	TGCGCCAGCAGCTTCCTAGGGACAAGAAAAGAGACCCAGTACTTC
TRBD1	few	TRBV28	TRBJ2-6	CASSSPGQPESGANVLTF	TGTGCCAGCAGTTCGCCGGGACAGCCGGAATCTGGGGCCAACGTCCTGACTTTC
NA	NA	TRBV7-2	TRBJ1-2	CASSLGVGNYGYTF	TGTGCCAGCAGCTTGGGTGTCGGGAACTATGGCTACACCTTC
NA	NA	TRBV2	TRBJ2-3	CASRWGGATDTQYF	TGTGCCAGCAGGTGGGGGGGCGCCACAGATACGCAGTATTTT
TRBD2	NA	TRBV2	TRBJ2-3	CASSFGSGVGTDTQYF	TGTGCCAGCAGTTTCGGTAGCGGGGTAGGGACAGATACGCAGTATTTT
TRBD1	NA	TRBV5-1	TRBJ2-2	CASSLGQGNTGELFF	TGCGCCAGCAGCCTTGGACAGGGGAACACCGGGGAGCTGTTTTTT
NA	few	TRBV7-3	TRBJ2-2	CASSSGNTGELFF	TGTGCCAGCAGCTCAGGGAACACCGGGGAGCTGTTTTTT
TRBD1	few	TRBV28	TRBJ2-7	CASSFGTGGSYEQYF	TGTGCCAGCAGTTTCGGGACAGGGGGCTCCTACGAGCAGTACTTC
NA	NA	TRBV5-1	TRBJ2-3	CASSFLNPVPSTDTQYF	TGCGCCAGCAGCTTCCTGAACCCAGTCCCTAGCACAGATACGCAGTATTTT
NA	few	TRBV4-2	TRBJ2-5	CASSQEGAPQETQYF	TGTGCCAGCAGCCAAGAGGGGGCGCCCCAAGAGACCCAGTACTTC
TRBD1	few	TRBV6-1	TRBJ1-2	CASSTTGVAGYTF	TGTGCCAGCAGTACGACAGGGGTTGCTGGCTACACCTTC
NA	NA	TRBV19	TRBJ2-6	CASSIDRRVAGANVLTF	TGTGCCAGTAGTATAGATCGGAGGGTGGCCGGGGCCAACGTCCTGACTTTC
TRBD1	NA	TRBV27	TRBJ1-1	CASRTGEAEAFF	TGTGCCTCCCGGACAGGGGAAGCTGAAGCTTTCTTT
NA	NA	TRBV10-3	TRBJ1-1	CAIRAKRGSLMNTEAFF	TGTGCCATCAGGGCTAAAAGGGGGTCACTTATGAACACTGAAGCTTTCTTT
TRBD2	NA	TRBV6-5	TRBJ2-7	CASRRLAGGLYEQYF	TGTGCCAGCAGACGCCTAGCGGGAGGCCTCTACGAGCAGTACTTC
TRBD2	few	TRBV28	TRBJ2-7	CASRPGLAGHEQYF	TGTGCCAGCAGGCCGGGACTAGCGGGGCACGAGCAGTACTTC